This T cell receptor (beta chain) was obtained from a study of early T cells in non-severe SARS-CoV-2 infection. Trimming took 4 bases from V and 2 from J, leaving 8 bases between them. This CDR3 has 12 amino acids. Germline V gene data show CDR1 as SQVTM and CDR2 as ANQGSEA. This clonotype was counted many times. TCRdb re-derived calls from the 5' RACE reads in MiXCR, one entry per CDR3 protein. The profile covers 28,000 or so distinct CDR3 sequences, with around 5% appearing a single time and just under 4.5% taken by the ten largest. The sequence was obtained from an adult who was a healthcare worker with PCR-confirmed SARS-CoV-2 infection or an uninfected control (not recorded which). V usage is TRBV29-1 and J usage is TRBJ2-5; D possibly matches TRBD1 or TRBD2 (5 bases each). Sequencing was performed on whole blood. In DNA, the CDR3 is TGCAGCGTTGGAGGGGTGCAAGAGACCCAGTACTTC. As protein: CSVGGVQETQYF.